The 18 T cell receptor beta chains presented below share a single source sample, sequenced in a study of T cells in Graves' hyperthyroidism and ophthalmopathy (dated by TCRdb to about 2019). Library preparation was by multiplex PCR. For sequencing, an Illumina HiSeq 2000 was employed. Amplification of TCR beta CDR3 regions was carried out from RNA transcripts. A first-round RT-PCR of the TCR CDR3 used the HTBI primer set with the Qiagen OneStep RT-PCR kit. TCRdb itself trimmed the public reads at Q25 with fastp, ran MiXCR and retained productive beta chains. Rows are unified per CDR3 protein, each entry keeping the most common DNA and genes. This sample holds 600,000 or so distinct CDR3 sequences; more than 13% were observed only once. About 7% of the sample goes to the ten largest clones. The sample was blood. These receptors were obtained from a woman aged 18-30 years with Graves' ophthalmopathy.

This clonotype was detected many times. The chain recombines TRBV3-1 with TRBJ2-5; 10 bases are shared with TRBD2. CDR1 and CDR2 (germline): LGHDT, YNNKEL (reference sequence). V lost 1 base to trimming and J lost 5 bases; unmatched junction nucleotides: 4. The CDR3 is 15 amino acids. The CDR3 spells CASSQVAGGLETQYF. Written as DNA, the CDR3 is TGTGCCAGCAGCCAAGTAGCGGGAGGATTGGAGACCCAGTACTTC.

This clonotype was seen many times. The chain couples TRBV28 to TRBJ2-3, with 8 bases matching TRBD1. V was pared by 8 bases and J by 0 bases, with 4 bases of the junction left unmatched. CDR3 length equals 14 residues. Germline V CDR1 and CDR2: MDHEN, SYDVKM. The CDR3 DNA reads TGTGCCAGCGACAGGGGATCAAGCACAGATACGCAGTATTTT. It translates to CASDRGSSTDTQYF.

The sample holds many counts of this clonotype. The DNA of the CDR3 is TGTGCCAGCAGCTTAACGCTCCGGCGGTCCAAGAGCACAGATACGCAGTATTTT. As protein: CASSLTLRRSKSTDTQYF. The chain joins TRBV7-9 to TRBJ2-3; no clear D. This CDR3 has 18 amino acids. The germline CDR1 and CDR2 sequences are SEHNR and FQNEAQ (reference sequence). Trimming removed 2 bases at V and 0 bases at J, with 18 bases between.

This sequence joins TRBV9 and TRBJ1-1; the D gene is possibly TRBD1 (6 bases). The CDR3 is made up of 15 amino acids. The V end lost 3 bases, the J end lost 3 bases, and 15 bases lay between the germline ends. Germline CDR1 reads SGDLS; CDR2 reads YYNGEE. The CDR3 sequence is CASSAPLTGYTEAFF. DNA for the CDR3: TGTGCCAGCAGCGCCCCTCTCACAGGGTACACTGAAGCTTTCTTT.

In its sample, this clonotype was seen a few times. The CDR3 spells CASSIGPGGYTDTQYF. CDR3 nucleotide sequence: TGTGCCAGTAGTATCGGGCCGGGAGGGTACACAGATACGCAGTATTTT. The chain combines TRBV19 with TRBJ2-3; 8 bases are shared with TRBD2. The CDR3 runs to 16 residues. The V segment lost 3 bases and the J segment 2 bases; nucleotides outside the gene matches: 7. Germline values: CDR1 LNHDA, CDR2 SQIVND (reference sequence).

There are many counts of this clonotype. The chain carries TRBV7-3 and TRBJ1-1, with D unclear. This CDR3 region has 16 residues. In germline, CDR1 is SGHTA, CDR2 FQGTGA. V was trimmed by 5 bases and J by 5 bases, leaving 21 bases between them. CDR3 DNA sequence: TGTGCCAGCAGCCCGACCGGCCCCGAACCCGCAACTGAAGCTTTCTTT. It yields the protein CASSPTGPEPATEAFF.

This clonotype was picked up many times. The chain uses TRBV5-1 and TRBJ1-2, with D tentatively TRBD1 (5 bases). Germline V gene lookup returns CDR1 SGHRS and CDR2 YFSETQ. Trimming shortened V by 4 bases and J by 7 bases, and 17 bases separated the two germline ends. CDR3 length: 14 amino acids. CDR3 amino acids: CASSRGVTTSGYTF. CDR3 in DNA: TGCGCCAGCAGCAGAGGGGTGACTACGTCTGGCTACACCTTC.

This clonotype came up many times. The gene calls are TRBV28 and TRBJ1-1, with D unclear. Germline CDR1 reads MDHEN; CDR2 reads SYDVKM. The CDR3 is 14 residues long. Deletions cut 5 bases from V and 2 bases from J, with 12 bases between. CDR3 sequence (DNA): TGTGCCAGCAGTCTGGGGAAGACAAACACTGAAGCTTTCTTT. Protein sequence: CASSLGKTNTEAFF.

There are many counts of this clonotype. V and J are TRBV2 and TRBJ1-1, with TRBD1 as a possible D gene (6 bases). The CDR3 is made up of 13 amino acids. CDR1 and CDR2 (germline): SNHLY, FYNNEI. Trimming stripped 6 bases from V and 1 base from J, with 9 bases between. The CDR3 sequence: CASRMDRNTEAFF. CDR3 nucleotides: TGTGCCAGCAGGATGGACAGGAACACTGAAGCTTTCTTT. Drawing the rest from reference TRBV2 and TRBJ1-1, the complete variable domain is EPEVTQTPSHQVTQMGQEVILRCVPISNHLYFYWYRQILGQKVEFLVSFYNNEISEKSEIFDDQFSVERPDGSNFTLKIRSTKLEDSAMYFCASRMDRNTEAFFGQGTRLTVV.

At least ten counts were recorded for this clonotype. V usage is TRBV11-2 and J usage is TRBJ1-2; 7 positions agree with TRBD1. The CDR3 runs 15 residues. J was trimmed by 2 bases and V by 4 bases; bases with no gene match: 7. In germline, CDR1 is SGHAT, CDR2 FQNNGV. Here the CDR3 reads CASSSFRTGNYGYTF. CDR3 nucleotide sequence: TGTGCCAGCAGCTCATTCCGGACAGGCAACTATGGCTACACCTTC.

This clonotype was counted at least ten times. The chain has TRBV9 and TRBJ1-2, with D possibly matching TRBD1 (6 bases). There are 13 residues in the CDR3. V was pared by 4 bases and J by 5 bases, with 12 bases between. Germline assignment: CDR1 SGDLS and CDR2 YYNGEE. The CDR3 bases are TGTGCCAGCAGCCCGGGGGGCGAATATGGCTACACCTTC. Its translation is CASSPGGEYGYTF.

About this clonotype: This may be a read error: a much more frequent sequence differs by one nucleotide. The chain has TRBV20-1 and TRBJ2-3; D uncertain. CDR3 length equals 13 residues. CDR1 DFQATT and CDR2 SNEGSKA come from the germline V gene (reference sequence). V was clipped by 3 bases and J by 2 bases, with 9 bases between them. The CDR3 nucleotides read TGCAGTGCTAGTTACAGAGACACAGATACGCAGTATTTT. As protein: CSASYRDTDTQYF.

The J gene is TRBJ1-1, the V gene TRBV12-3 or TRBV12-4, with 11 nucleotides matching TRBD1. The length of the CDR3 is 16 residues. V dropped 6 bases and J dropped 1; count of bases not matched to a gene: 7. For the CDR3, the DNA is TGTGCCAGCAGGCCCGGACAGGGGGCCTGGAACACTGAAGCTTTCTTT. It specifies CASRPGQGAWNTEAFF.

The table lists this clonotype with many counts. The V call is TRBV12-3 or TRBV12-4, the J call TRBJ2-5; possibly TRBD1 for D (6 bases). V shed 7 bases and J shed 5 bases, with 11 bases lying between them. This CDR3 spans 12 amino acids. CDR3 in amino acids: CASKGTFETQYF. The CDR3 nucleotides are TGTGCCAGCAAAGGGACATTTGAGACCCAGTACTTC.

This clonotype came up many times. The V call is TRBV6-1, the J call TRBJ2-1, with a possible D match to TRBD1 (7 bases). The germline CDR1 and CDR2 sequences are MNHNS and SASEGT. Trimming pared 5 bases from V and 9 bases from J, leaving 20 bases between. The CDR3 extends over 15 amino acids. The CDR3 bases are TGTGCCAGCAGTCCCTCAGCAGGGGGGACGCGTGAGCAGTTCTTC. This codes for CASSPSAGGTREQFF.

This rearrangement joins TRBV27 to TRBJ1-5, with 7 bases fitting TRBD1. The CDR3 is 18 amino acids. V gave up 5 bases and J gave up 0 bases; unmatched junction bases: 13. Germline V gene lookup returns CDR1 MNHEY and CDR2 SMNVEV (reference sequence). This CDR3 reads CASSRRRTGYNSNQPQHF. The DNA for the CDR3 is TGTGCCAGCAGTCGTCGGCGGACAGGCTATAATAGCAATCAGCCCCAGCATTTT.

This clonotype was counted at least ten times. This chain links TRBV6-2 or TRBV6-3 with TRBJ2-3; maybe TRBD2 (5 bases). The ends were cut back, 2 bases at V and 0 bases at J, with 15 bases in the middle. Germline CDR1 MNHEY, CDR2 SVGEGT. The CDR3 consists of 17 residues. For the CDR3, the DNA is TGTGCCAGCAGTTACCCCTCCGGAGGCACTAGCACAGATACGCAGTATTTT. Encoded protein: CASSYPSGGTSTDTQYF.

At least ten counts were recorded for this clonotype. The V call is TRBV28, the J call TRBJ1-1; D is uncertain. Trimming took 2 bases from V and 8 from J, leaving 9 bases between them. This CDR3 has 12 amino acids. Germline values: CDR1 MDHEN, CDR2 SYDVKM. CDR3 region: CASSLRTLEAFF. The CDR3, as DNA: TGTGCCAGCAGTTTACGGACTCTGGAAGCTTTCTTT.